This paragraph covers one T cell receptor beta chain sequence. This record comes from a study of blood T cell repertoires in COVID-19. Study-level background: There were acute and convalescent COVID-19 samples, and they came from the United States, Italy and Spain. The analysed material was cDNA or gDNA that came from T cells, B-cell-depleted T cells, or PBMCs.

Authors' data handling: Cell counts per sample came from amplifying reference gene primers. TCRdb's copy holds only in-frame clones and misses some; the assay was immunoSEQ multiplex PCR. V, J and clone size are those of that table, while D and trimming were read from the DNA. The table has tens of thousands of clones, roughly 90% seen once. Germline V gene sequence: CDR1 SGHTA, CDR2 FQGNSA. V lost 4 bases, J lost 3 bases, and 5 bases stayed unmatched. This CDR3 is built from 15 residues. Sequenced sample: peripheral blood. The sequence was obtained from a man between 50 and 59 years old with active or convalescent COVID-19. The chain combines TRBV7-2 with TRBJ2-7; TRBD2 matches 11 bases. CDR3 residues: CASSWGTSGFYEQYF. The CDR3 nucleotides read TGTGCCAGCAGCTGGGGGACTAGCGGCTTCTACGAGCAGTACTTC.